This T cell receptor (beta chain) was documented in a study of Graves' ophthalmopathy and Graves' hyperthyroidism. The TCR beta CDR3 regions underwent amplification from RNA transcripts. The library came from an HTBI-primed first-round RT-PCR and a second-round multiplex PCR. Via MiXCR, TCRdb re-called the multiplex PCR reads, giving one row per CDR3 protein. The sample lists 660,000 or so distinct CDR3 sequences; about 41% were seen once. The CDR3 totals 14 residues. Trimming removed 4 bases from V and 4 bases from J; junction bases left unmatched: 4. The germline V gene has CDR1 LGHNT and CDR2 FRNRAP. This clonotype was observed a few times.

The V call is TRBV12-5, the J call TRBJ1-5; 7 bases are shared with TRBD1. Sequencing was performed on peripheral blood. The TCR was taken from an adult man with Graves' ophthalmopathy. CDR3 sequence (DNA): TGTGCTAGTGGTTGGGGCAGGGGGAATCAGCCCCAGCATTTT. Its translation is CASGWGRGNQPQHF.